These 5 T cell receptor beta chains originate from one sample sequenced in a study of T cells in localized non-small cell lung cancer. The protocol was immunoSEQ multiplex PCR, while the TCRdb copy is restricted to in-frame clones and leaves out a portion. The sample has 35,000 to 40,000 clones, about 86% seen once; the top ten hold approximately 6%. Sample: peripheral blood, taken before any cancer treatment. The receptors were sampled from a man aged 35-69 years with stage I lung adenocarcinoma.

This clone has a handful of counts. The V call is TRBV5-5, the J call TRBJ2-7; TRBD2 matches at 11 bases. Trimming at V came to 0 bases and at J to 7 bases, leaving 6 bases not matched to a gene. The CDR3 runs 15 residues. CDR1 is SGHKS, CDR2 YYEKEE, per germline (reference sequence). This chain's CDR3 is CASSLAGLAAGEQYF. The CDR3 coding sequence is TGTGCCAGCAGCTTGGCGGGACTAGCGGCCGGGGAGCAGTACTTC.

The CDR3 is CASSITGTVNTEAFF. Here the CDR3 DNA reads TGTGCCAGCAGTATAACCGGGACAGTGAACACTGAAGCTTTCTTT. The V and J genes are TRBV28 and TRBJ1-1; 7 positions match TRBD1. The CDR3 is made up of 15 amino acids. Germline V gene sequence: CDR1 MDHEN, CDR2 SYDVKM. V dropped 5 bases and J dropped 0; count of bases not matched to a gene: 6.

The chain links TRBV5-6 to TRBJ2-5; 7 bases align to TRBD1. The germline CDR1 and CDR2 sequences are SGHDT and YYEEEE. The CDR3 length is 17 residues. V trimming: 3 bases; J trimming: 4 bases; junction bases outside the gene matches: 15. CDR3 bases: TGTGCCAGCAGCTCCATCCGGCAGGGGGTTGGGGGAGAGACCCAGTACTTC. Its protein product is CASSSIRQGVGGETQYF.

Note on this clone: An end of the junction does not agree with germline; a read error may underlie this. The rearrangement uses TRBV4-3 and TRBJ2-1; the D gene is possibly TRBD2 (6 bases). The germline gives CDR1 LGHNA, CDR2 YSLEER. The CDR3 covers 15 residues. Here the CDR3 DNA reads TGCGCCAGCAGCCAAGATCGGGACTCCCACAATGAGCAGTTCTTC. This translates into CASSQDRDSHNEQFF.

The chain is built from TRBV2 and TRBJ2-7, with 7 bases fitting TRBD1. CDR1 is SNHLY, CDR2 FYNNEI, per germline. J was trimmed by 2 bases and V by 6 bases; bases with no gene match: 10. This CDR3 has 15 residues. CDR3 DNA sequence: TGTGCCAGCAGAGTAACCGGGACAGATCCCTACGAGCAGTACTTC. Protein sequence: CASRVTGTDPYEQYF. Filled out from reference TRBV2 and TRBJ2-7, the complete variable domain reads EPEVTQTPSHQVTQMGQEVILRCVPISNHLYFYWYRQILGQKVEFLVSFYNNEISEKSEIFDDQFSVERPDGSNFTLKIRSTKLEDSAMYFCASRVTGTDPYEQYFGPGTRLTVT.